This T cell receptor (beta chain) was captured by sequencing in a study of blood T cell repertoires in COVID-19. V lost 8 bases to trimming and J lost 2 bases; unmatched junction nucleotides: 14. The CDR3 sequence is 16 residues long. Germline V gene lookup returns CDR1 SGHTA and CDR2 FQGNSA. Method: immunoSEQ multiplex PCR; TCRdb's copy keeps in-frame clones and lacks some. The sample yields 140,000 or so clones, roughly 83% seen once. What was sequenced was peripheral blood. The receptor was derived from a woman aged 70-85 years with COVID-19, enrolled during active disease. This chain uses TRBV7-2 with TRBJ1-2; 7 nucleotides agree with TRBD1. This chain's CDR3 is CASSALGTARNYGYTF. The CDR3, as DNA: TGTGCCAGCTCCGCCCTCGGGACAGCGAGGAACTATGGCTACACCTTC. Variable domain in full (rest from reference TRBV7-2 and TRBJ1-2): GAGVSQSPSNKVTEKGKDVELRCDPISGHTALYWYRQSLGQGLEFLIYFQGNSAPDKSGLPSDRFSAERTGGSVSTLTIQRTQQEDSAVYLCASSALGTARNYGYTFGSGTRLTVV.